What follows describes a single TCR beta chain. Its antigen is not identified. The data stem from a study of vaccination and CD4 T cells after COVID-19. The length of the CDR3 is 17 residues. V lost 0 bases, J lost 2 bases, and 15 bases lay in between. Germline V gene sequence: CDR1 SGHTS, CDR2 YDEGEE. As for treatment: approximately 9-day PBMC culture with coronavirus spike peptide pools or control peptides (ViraFEST assay). The assay that was used to sequence DNA from cultured CD4+ T cells was the Oncomine TCR Beta short-read assay. TCRdb re-called the PCR reads through MiXCR, storing one row per CDR3 protein. The table includes around 10,000 distinct CDR3 sequences, just over 60% detected once.

This sequence was found in a human donor who had recovered from COVID-19. This sequence joins TRBV5-8 and TRBJ1-5; a possible D gene is TRBD1 (5 bases). What was sequenced was CD4+ T cells from blood, cultured in vitro. The CDR3 region is CASSLGEGLEGNQPQHF. The CDR3 DNA reads as TGTGCCAGCAGCTTGGGAGAGGGGCTTGAAGGCAATCAGCCCCAGCATTTT. The full variable domain, completed using reference TRBV5-8 and TRBJ1-5, is EAGVTQSPTHLIKTRGQQATLRCSPISGHTSVYWYQQALGLGLQFLLWYDEGEERNRGNFPPRFSGRQFPNYSSELNVNALELEDSALYLCASSLGEGLEGNQPQHFGDGTRLSIL.